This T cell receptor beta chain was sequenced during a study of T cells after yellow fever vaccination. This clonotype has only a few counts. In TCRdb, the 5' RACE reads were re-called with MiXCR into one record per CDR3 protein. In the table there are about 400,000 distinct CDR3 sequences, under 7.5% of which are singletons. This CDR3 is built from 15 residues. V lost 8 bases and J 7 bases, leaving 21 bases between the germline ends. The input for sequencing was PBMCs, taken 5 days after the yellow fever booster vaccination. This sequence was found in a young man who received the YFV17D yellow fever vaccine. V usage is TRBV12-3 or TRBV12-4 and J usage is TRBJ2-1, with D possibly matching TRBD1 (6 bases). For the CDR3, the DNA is TGTGCCAGCGCGCATGGGACAATGGGGAGAAATGAGCAGTTCTTC. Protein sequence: CASAHGTMGRNEQFF.